The 7 T cell receptor beta chains below come from one sample, sequenced in a study of T cell responses to AZD1222 COVID-19 vaccine. Clones were sequenced by immunoSEQ multiplex PCR, and TCRdb holds only the in-frame ones, with some missing. The sample lists 100,000 to 150,000 clones, 87% occurring once. Sequences were derived from peripheral blood, sampled on day 0 of AZD1222 vaccination. The origin of the receptors is an adult in good health.

The chain is built from TRBV5-1 and TRBJ2-1; D is ambiguous. The V end lost 3 bases, the J end lost 9 bases, and 13 bases lay between the germline ends. CDR3 size: 13 residues. CDR1 and CDR2 (germline): SGHRS, YFSETQ. The CDR3 DNA is TGCGCCAGCAGCTCCCCTAGGGCGAGTGAGCAGTTCTTC. Its protein is CASSSPRASEQFF.

The rearrangement joins TRBV6-5 to TRBJ2-5, with 9 bases lining up with TRBD2. The CDR3 is made up of 15 amino acids. The junction had 8 bases not matched to a gene; V was cut back by 4 bases and J by 5 bases. Germline lookup yields CDR1 MNHEY and CDR2 SVGAGI. The CDR3 sequence is CASSSRTSEWETQYF. The CDR3 nucleotides read TGTGCCAGCAGTTCTCGGACTAGCGAGTGGGAGACCCAGTACTTC.

The gene calls are TRBV7-3 and TRBJ1-5, with 12 bases that match TRBD1. The V gene end was trimmed by 5 bases and the J gene end by 5 bases; junction bases not matched to a gene: 7. Germline V gene sequence: CDR1 SGHTA, CDR2 FQGTGA. The CDR3 contains 16 residues. The CDR3 here is CASSDRDRGLYQPQHF. Written as DNA, the CDR3 is TGTGCCAGCAGCGACCGGGACAGGGGGCTATATCAGCCCCAGCATTTT. Filled out from reference TRBV7-3 and TRBJ1-5, the complete variable domain reads GAGVSQTPSNKVTEKGKYVELRCDPISGHTALYWYRQSLGQGPEFLIYFQGTGAADDSGLPNDRFFAVRPEGSVSTLKIQRTERGDSAVYLCASSDRDRGLYQPQHFGDGTRLSIL.

Worth noting for this clone: In this CDR3 the conserved last residue, phenylalanine or tryptophan, is missing, so a read error is likely. The limits of the CDR3 on the DNA are not certain, so only TCRdb's listed CDR3 is given. The V call is TRBV4-2, the J call TRBJ2-7; the D call of TRBD2 is as the table states it, not checked on the DNA. CDR1 LGHNA and CDR2 YNFKEQ come from the germline V gene. The CDR3 length is 8 residues, termini included. CDR3 region: CASSQDPT.

This rearrangement joins TRBV11-2 to TRBJ1-3; 7 bases map to TRBD1. V gave up 5 bases and J gave up 2 bases; unmatched junction bases: 3. CDR1 SGHAT and CDR2 FQNNGV come from the germline V gene. This CDR3 spans 14 amino acids. The CDR3 is CASSTGVTGNTIYF. Here the CDR3 DNA reads TGTGCCAGCAGCACAGGGGTAACTGGAAACACCATATATTTT. The full variable domain, its missing parts supplied by reference TRBV11-2 and TRBJ1-3, is EAGVAQSPRYKIIEKRQSVAFWCNPISGHATLYWYQQILGQGPKLLIQFQNNGVVDDSQLPKDRFSAERLKGVDSTLKIQPAKLEDSAVYLCASSTGVTGNTIYFGEGSWLTVV.

The chain couples TRBV5-1 to TRBJ2-1; TRBD2 is a possible D gene (6 bases). The CDR3 is made up of 13 amino acids. Trimming stripped 7 bases from V and 8 bases from J, with 16 bases between. Per the germline V gene, CDR1 is SGHRS and CDR2 is YFSETQ. The CDR3 DNA reads as TGCGCCAGCCGACTAGAAGGGGTGGATGAGCAGTTCTTC. It yields the protein CASRLEGVDEQFF.

The rearrangement joins TRBV3-1 (or the pseudogene TRBV3-2) to TRBJ2-5; the D gene is possibly TRBD1 (6 bases). This CDR3 spans 15 amino acids. V was shortened by 3 bases and J by 5 bases, with 16 bases between the two germline ends. Germline assignment: CDR1 LGHDT and CDR2 YNNKEL (reference sequence). In DNA, the CDR3 is TGTGCCAGCAGCCACGAACAGGGAAGGAGGGAGACCCAGTACTTC. As protein: CASSHEQGRRETQYF.